These 31 T cell receptor beta chains were sequenced from one sample in a study of Ad26.COV2.S vaccination and SARS-CoV-2 variants. Treatment given: about 20 received Ad26.COV2.S at low or high dose, single or two shots; about five received placebo; per-sample allocation not given. Sampling took place 63 days after the first vaccine or placebo injection. Libraries were prepared by immunoSEQ multiplex PCR; TCRdb keeps only in-frame clonotypes and omits some of them. Among about 420,000 clones, roughly 90% were seen once, and the ten largest hold less than 4%. The source material was peripheral blood, sampled in a trial of Ad26.COV2.S vaccine versus placebo. The source of these receptors is a person between 18 and 60 years old who received the Ad26.COV2.S COVID-19 vaccine or a placebo.

This sequence joins TRBV18 and TRBJ2-7, with unresolved D. Per germline, CDR1 KGHSH and CDR2 LQKENI. The CDR3 loop spans 15 amino acids. Trimming cost V 3 bases and J 0 bases, with 12 bases left between them. The DNA of the CDR3 is TGTGCCAGCTCACCTTCTCCCAGAAACTCCTACGAGCAGTACTTC. Its translation is CASSPSPRNSYEQYF.

This clone was counted at least ten times. CDR3 DNA: TGTGCCAGCAGTTACACAGGGTCGAACACTGAAGCTTTCTTT. Its translation is CASSYTGSNTEAFF. The genes are TRBV6-2 or TRBV6-3 and TRBJ1-1; tentatively, D is TRBD1 (6 bases). The CDR3 has 14 residues. The V end was cut by 2 bases, the J end by 1 base, with 8 bases between. In germline, CDR1 is MNHEY, CDR2 SVGEGT.

This rearrangement joins TRBV2 to TRBJ1-2, with D possibly TRBD1 on 5 matching bases. V lost 5 bases, J lost 8 bases, and 9 bases lay in between. The CDR3 consists of 11 residues. Germline V gene sequence: CDR1 SNHLY, CDR2 FYNNEI. For the CDR3, the DNA is TGTGCCAGCAGTCGGGACGTCGGCTACACCTTC. This gives the protein CASSRDVGYTF.

This CDR3 is CASSQERQGVGYTF. In nucleotides, the CDR3 is TGCGCCAGCAGCCAAGAAAGACAGGGTGTGGGCTACACCTTC. This chain connects TRBV4-3 to TRBJ1-2; the match to TRBD1 covers 7 bases. The CDR3 has 14 amino acids. CDR1 and CDR2 (germline): LGHNA, YSLEER. With V trimmed by 0 bases and J by 8 bases, 6 bases remained unmatched.

The V call is TRBV5-4, the J call TRBJ1-1; no reliable D call. Germline V CDR1 and CDR2: SGHNT, YYREEE (reference sequence). The CDR3 contains 12 residues. V was pared by 3 bases and J by 7 bases, with 10 bases between. DNA for the CDR3: TGTGCCAGCAGCTCCCTTAGGAATGAAGCTTTCTTT. This codes for CASSSLRNEAFF.

The chain joins TRBV19 to TRBJ1-4; D gene uncertain. The CDR3 loop spans 11 amino acids. Trimming took 0 bases from V and 8 from J, leaving 1 base between them. The germline CDR1 and CDR2 sequences are LNHDA and SQIVND (reference sequence). Here the CDR3 DNA reads TGTGCCAGTAGTATAGAGGAAAAACTGTTTTTT. It yields the protein CASSIEEKLFF.

This clone is a singleton in its sample. The V gene is TRBV7-8, the J gene TRBJ1-6; 8 bases are shared with TRBD1. V was clipped by 5 bases and J by 4 bases; unmatched bases: 10. This CDR3 is 17 amino acids long. Looked up from germline, CDR1 is SGHVS and CDR2 is FQNEAQ. CDR3 residues: CASSGLDRGRYNSPLHF. CDR3 nucleotides: TGTGCCAGCAGCGGATTAGACAGGGGTCGGTATAATTCACCCCTCCACTTT. The whole variable domain, remainder taken from reference TRBV7-8 and TRBJ1-6, is GAGVSQSPRYKVAKRGQDVALRCDPISGHVSLFWYQQALGQGPEFLTYFQNEAQLDKSGLPSDRFFAERPEGSVSTLKIQRTQQEDSAVYLCASSGLDRGRYNSPLHFGNGTRLTVT.

The DNA for the CDR3 is TGTGCCAGCAGCCAAAGTTGGGGGCGCGAGCAGTACTTC. It is translated as CASSQSWGREQYF. The rearrangement joins TRBV11-2 to TRBJ2-7, with D tentatively TRBD1 (6 bases). This CDR3 contains 13 residues. V dropped 5 bases and J dropped 6 bases, with 14 bases sitting between them. Germline CDR1 reads SGHAT; CDR2 reads FQNNGV.

Only a few counts were recorded for this clone. The chain uses TRBV5-8 and TRBJ2-2; D is unclear. V lost 10 bases, J lost 1 base, and 11 bases lay in between. The CDR3 is made up of 13 amino acids. Germline V lookup: CDR1 SGHTS, CDR2 YDEGEE. The DNA for the CDR3 is TGTGCCTCGGCGGTCCTGAACACCGGGGAGCTGTTTTTT. It specifies CASAVLNTGELFF.

V and J are TRBV9 and TRBJ2-2; D may be TRBD2 (6 bases). The germline V gene has CDR1 SGDLS and CDR2 YYNGEE. Trimming cost V 0 bases and J 3 bases, with 15 bases left between them. The CDR3 sequence is 17 residues long. CDR3 coding DNA: TGTGCCAGCAGCGTAGGGTCAACGGGGGAGGACACCGGGGAGCTGTTTTTT. This encodes CASSVGSTGEDTGELFF.

This clone has more than one count but fewer than ten. J is TRBJ1-1 and V is TRBV19; D may be TRBD1 (5 bases). The germline gives CDR1 LNHDA, CDR2 SQIVND (reference sequence). The V gene lost 7 bases and the J gene lost 1 base, with 7 bases spanning the gap. The CDR3 is made up of 12 amino acids. In nucleotides, the CDR3 is TGTGCCAGTACCGACAGGAACACTGAAGCTTTCTTT. Encoded protein: CASTDRNTEAFF. The whole variable domain, filled in from reference TRBV19 and TRBJ1-1, reads DGGITQSPKYLFRKEGQNVTLSCEQNLNHDAMYWYRQDPGQGLRLIYYSQIVNDFQKGDIAEGYSVSREKKESFPLTVTSAQKNPTAFYLCASTDRNTEAFFGQGTRLTVV.

This rearrangement joins TRBV6-5 to TRBJ2-2; 8 nucleotides align to TRBD1. CDR1 and CDR2 (germline): MNHEY, SVGAGI. CDR3 size: 15 residues. Trimming removed 6 bases from V and 5 bases from J; junction bases left unmatched: 8. The CDR3, as DNA: TGTGCCAGCAGCCCAGACAGGGGAGGAACCGGGGAGCTGTTTTTT. Translation: CASSPDRGGTGELFF.

This clone appeared once. CDR3 nucleotide sequence: TGCGCCAGCAGCCAAGGGACAGGGGGACCCGGGGAGCAGTACTTC. This encodes CASSQGTGGPGEQYF. The chain recombines TRBV5-1 with TRBJ2-7; 11 bases line up with TRBD1. The CDR3 totals 15 residues. Trimming took 4 bases from V and 7 from J; bases not matched to a gene: 10. CDR1 SGHRS and CDR2 YFSETQ come from the germline V gene.

The rearrangement joins TRBV19 to TRBJ1-1, with a tentative D call TRBD1 (5 bases). The CDR3 is 14 residues long. Germline values: CDR1 LNHDA, CDR2 SQIVND (reference sequence). Trimming removed 4 bases at V and 4 bases at J, with 13 bases between. CDR3 sequence (DNA): TGTGCCAGTAGTAGAGGGGACGAGAGCACTGAAGCTTTCTTT. This codes for CASSRGDESTEAFF.

This CDR3 is CASSLDQWATYGYTF. Written as DNA, the CDR3 is TGTGCCAGCAGCTTAGATCAATGGGCCACCTATGGCTACACCTTC. The rearrangement links TRBV11-2 to TRBJ1-2; D is unclear. This CDR3 spans 15 amino acids. V was shortened by 0 bases and J by 4 bases, with 12 bases between the two germline ends. The germline CDR1 and CDR2 sequences are SGHAT and FQNNGV.

The chain employs TRBV7-9 and TRBJ1-6; 7 positions match TRBD1. Germline CDR1 and CDR2: SEHNR and FQNEAQ (reference sequence). J gave up 7 bases and V 6 bases, and 15 bases lay outside the gene matches. The CDR3 extends over 17 amino acids. The CDR3 nucleotides read TGTGCCAGCAGAGGACAGGCATACAGGGAACGGAATTCACCCCTCCACTTT. The encoded protein is CASRGQAYRERNSPLHF. The variable domain in full, with the rest retrieved from reference TRBV7-9 and TRBJ1-6, is DTGVSQNPRHKITKRGQNVTFRCDPISEHNRLYWYRQTLGQGPEFLTYFQNEAQLEKSRLLSDRFSAERPKGSFSTLEIQRTEQGDSAMYLCASRGQAYRERNSPLHFGNGTRLTVT.

The V call is TRBV7-2, the J call TRBJ2-7; 8 bases fit TRBD2. The CDR3 runs to 15 residues. Germline V gene sequence: CDR1 SGHTA, CDR2 FQGNSA. The junction had 10 bases not matched to a gene; V was cut back by 5 bases and J by 4 bases. The CDR3 DNA reads TGTGCCAGCAGCACTGCGGGGGGCCCCGGGTACGAGCAGTACTTC. This sequence encodes CASSTAGGPGYEQYF.

The chain recombines TRBV2 with TRBJ1-2; unclear D gene. V shed 0 bases and J shed 8 bases, with 4 bases lying between them. The CDR3 is 11 amino acids. Germline lookup yields CDR1 SNHLY and CDR2 FYNNEI. Here the CDR3 reads CASSEAQGYTF. The CDR3, as DNA: TGTGCCAGCAGTGAAGCTCAAGGCTACACCTTC.

Of note for this clone: Distinct nucleotide sequences in the sample also encode this CDR3. The chain joins TRBV10-3 to TRBJ1-1; the D is unclear. Between the trimmed V and J ends, which lost 0 bases and 8 bases, there was a span of 4 bases. This CDR3 has 11 residues. The V gene's germline CDR1 is ENHRY and CDR2 SYGVKD. The CDR3 here is CAISESSEAFF. The CDR3 DNA follows: TGTGCCATCAGTGAGTCGAGCGAAGCTTTCTTT.

V is TRBV5-1 and J is TRBJ2-3; D possibly corresponds to TRBD1 (5 bases). The germline CDR1 and CDR2 sequences are SGHRS and YFSETQ. V gave up 0 bases and J gave up 4 bases, with 15 bases separating them. This CDR3 is 16 amino acids long. CDR3 amino acids: CASSLALQDLADTQYF. The CDR3 coding sequence is TGCGCCAGCAGCTTGGCCCTACAGGATCTCGCAGATACGCAGTATTTT.

The chain couples TRBV19 to TRBJ2-3; perhaps TRBD1 as D (6 bases). There are 15 residues in the CDR3. Germline lookup yields CDR1 LNHDA and CDR2 SQIVND (reference sequence). V was trimmed by 4 bases and J by 4 bases, leaving 15 bases between them. The DNA of the CDR3 is TGTGCCAGTAGTACCCGTCGACAGGAAGCAGATACGCAGTATTTT. Encoded protein: CASSTRRQEADTQYF.

This clone showed up just a few times. V is TRBV7-2 and J is TRBJ2-1, with D hard to call. The CDR3 totals 14 residues. The germline gives CDR1 SGHTA, CDR2 FQGNSA. V was pared by 2 bases and J by 0 bases, with 5 bases between. The CDR3 DNA follows: TGTGCCAGCAGCTTAAGCAGCTCCTACAATGAGCAGTTCTTC. The encoded protein is CASSLSSSYNEQFF.

This chain connects TRBV3-1 (or the pseudogene TRBV3-2) to TRBJ2-3; the D gene is possibly TRBD2 (5 bases). V lost 3 bases and J lost 8, with 6 bases in between. Germline V gene sequence: CDR1 LGHDT, CDR2 YNNKEL (reference sequence). The CDR3 runs 11 residues. The chain's CDR3 is CASSQRATQYF. CDR3 DNA: TGTGCCAGCAGCCAGAGGGCTACGCAGTATTTT.

The V and J genes are TRBV6-2 or TRBV6-3 and TRBJ2-3, with D perhaps matching TRBD2 (7 bases). The CDR3 consists of 14 residues. Trimming cost V 6 bases and J 7 bases, with 17 bases left between them. From germline, CDR1 is MNHEY and CDR2 SVGEGT. The CDR3 region is CASSTGRGQYTQYF. The CDR3 DNA is TGTGCCAGCAGCACCGGGCGGGGGCAATATACGCAGTATTTT.

This chain joins TRBV2 and TRBJ1-5; D remains unclear. CDR3 length equals 14 residues. V lost 4 bases and J lost 2, with 9 bases in between. Germline CDR1 reads SNHLY; CDR2 reads FYNNEI. CDR3 protein: CASSGPAGNQPQHF. In DNA, the CDR3 is TGTGCCAGCAGTGGGCCCGCGGGCAATCAGCCCCAGCATTTT.

This clone was counted only a few times. This rearrangement joins TRBV27 to TRBJ2-5, with TRBD1 identical over 9 bases. CDR1 is MNHEY and CDR2 is SMNVEV in the germline V gene (reference sequence). V dropped 2 bases and J dropped 4; count of bases not matched to a gene: 5. The CDR3 is 15 amino acids. CDR3 in DNA: TGTGCCAGCAGTTTAACGTGGGACAGGGCAGAGACCCAGTACTTC. Translating gives CASSLTWDRAETQYF.

The chain carries TRBV28 and TRBJ2-7; D may correspond to TRBD1 or TRBD2 (5 bases each). This CDR3 contains 15 residues. Germline V gene sequence: CDR1 MDHEN, CDR2 SYDVKM. The ends were cut back, 5 bases at V and 0 bases at J, with 14 bases in the middle. This CDR3 is CASSPRGVLSYEQYF. The CDR3 nucleotides read TGTGCCAGCAGTCCGAGAGGGGTCCTCTCCTACGAGCAGTACTTC.

The rearrangement joins TRBV5-8 to TRBJ2-3; possibly TRBD1 for D (6 bases). Trimming shortened V by 0 bases and J by 6 bases, and 14 bases separated the two germline ends. Germline V CDR1 and CDR2: SGHTS, YDEGEE. The CDR3 totals 15 residues. The CDR3, as DNA: TGTGCCAGCAGCTTGGAGGGCAGGGGAGAGGATACGCAGTATTTT. It specifies CASSLEGRGEDTQYF.

The chain joins TRBV9 to TRBJ2-6, with D possibly TRBD2 on 5 matching bases. CDR1 and CDR2 (germline): SGDLS, YYNGEE. This CDR3 region has 15 residues. V was clipped by 3 bases and J by 3 bases, with 10 bases between them. CDR3 DNA: TGTGCCAGCAGCGCGTCCCGGGGTGGGGCCAACGTCCTGACTTTC. It codes for CASSASRGGANVLTF.

The rearrangement joins TRBV9 to TRBJ1-1, with D possibly being TRBD1 (5 bases). The CDR3 consists of 12 residues. Trimming removed 8 bases at V and 1 base at J, with 9 bases between. From germline, CDR1 is SGDLS and CDR2 YYNGEE. The CDR3 coding sequence is TGTGCCAGTGGGCAGGGGAACACTGAAGCTTTCTTT. Encoded protein: CASGQGNTEAFF.

This clone showed up just a few times. This chain links TRBV9 with TRBJ2-2; TRBD2 is a possible D gene (6 bases). This CDR3 contains 16 residues. Germline V CDR1 and CDR2: SGDLS, YYNGEE. V lost 2 bases, J lost 2 bases, and 13 bases lay in between. The CDR3 sequence is CASSVRDLLNTGELFF. Written as DNA, the CDR3 is TGTGCCAGCAGCGTCCGGGACTTGCTAAACACCGGGGAGCTGTTTTTT.